This TCR beta chain stems from a study of CD8 T cells in Susac syndrome. Study conclusions and caveats: The study's TCR sequencing and HLA analysis drew on a certain number of individuals. That number was acknowledged as relatively small.

A quantity of roughly 0.5 to 1 ug RNA underwent reverse transcription using random hexamers. In TCRdb, the immunoSEQ multiplex PCR reads were re-called with MiXCR into one record per CDR3 protein. The sample shows about 210,000 distinct CDR3 sequences, approximately 95% of them seen only once. Details on this clonotype: The antigen remains undetermined.

The receptor was derived from a human donor with multiple sclerosis. Sample: CD4+ T cells from PBMCs.

The CDR3 DNA is TGCGCCAGCAGCTTGCATACCGGGACCCAGAACACTGAAGCTTTCTTT. It specifies CASSLHTGTQNTEAFF. This sequence joins TRBV5-1 and TRBJ1-1, with TRBD1 as a possible D gene (5 bases). The CDR3 totals 16 residues. Germline-derived CDR1 and CDR2 are SGHRS and YFSETQ. Trimming took 1 base from V and 1 from J, leaving 14 bases between them.